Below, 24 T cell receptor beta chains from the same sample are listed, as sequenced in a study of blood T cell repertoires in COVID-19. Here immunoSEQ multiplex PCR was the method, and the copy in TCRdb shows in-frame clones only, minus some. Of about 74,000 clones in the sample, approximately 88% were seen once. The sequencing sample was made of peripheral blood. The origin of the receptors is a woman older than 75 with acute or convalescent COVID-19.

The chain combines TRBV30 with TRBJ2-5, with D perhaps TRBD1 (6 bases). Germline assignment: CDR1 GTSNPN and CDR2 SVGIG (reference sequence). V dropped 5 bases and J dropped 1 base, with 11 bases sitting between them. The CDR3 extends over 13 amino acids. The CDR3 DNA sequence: TGTGCCTGGGCCGGACAGATCCAAGAGACCCAGTACTTC. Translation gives CAWAGQIQETQYF.

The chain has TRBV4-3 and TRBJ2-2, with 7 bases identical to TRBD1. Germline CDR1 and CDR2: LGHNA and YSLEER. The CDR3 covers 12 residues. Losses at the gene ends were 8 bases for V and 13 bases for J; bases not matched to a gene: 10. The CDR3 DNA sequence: TGCGCCAGCGGGGAGACAGGGTTGGGGCTGTTTTTT. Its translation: CASGETGLGLFF.

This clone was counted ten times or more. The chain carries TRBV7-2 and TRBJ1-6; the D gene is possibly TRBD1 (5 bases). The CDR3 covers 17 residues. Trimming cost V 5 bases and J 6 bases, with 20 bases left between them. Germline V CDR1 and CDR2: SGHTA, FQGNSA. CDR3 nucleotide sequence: TGTGCCAGCAGCCCCCAAGAGGTGGGACTGCTTAATTCACCCCTCCACTTT. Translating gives CASSPQEVGLLNSPLHF.

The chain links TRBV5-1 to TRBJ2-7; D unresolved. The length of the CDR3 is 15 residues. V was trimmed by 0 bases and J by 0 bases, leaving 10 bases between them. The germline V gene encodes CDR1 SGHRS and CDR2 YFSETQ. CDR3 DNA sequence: TGCGCCAGCAGCTTGGTAGAGACGGGCTCCTACGAGCAGTACTTC. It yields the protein CASSLVETGSYEQYF.

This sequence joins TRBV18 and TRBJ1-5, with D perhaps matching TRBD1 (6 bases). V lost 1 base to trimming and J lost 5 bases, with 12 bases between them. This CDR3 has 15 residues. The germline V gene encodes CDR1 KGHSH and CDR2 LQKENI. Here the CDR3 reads CASSPLRRGDQPQHF. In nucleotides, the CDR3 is TGTGCCAGCTCACCACTCCGCAGGGGTGATCAGCCCCAGCATTTT.

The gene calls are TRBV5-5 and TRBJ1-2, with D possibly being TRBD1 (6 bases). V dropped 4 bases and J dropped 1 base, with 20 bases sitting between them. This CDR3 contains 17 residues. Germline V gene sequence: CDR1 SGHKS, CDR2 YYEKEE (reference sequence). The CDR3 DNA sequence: TGTGCCAGCAGCCCAACGGGACATATACTTAATAACTATGGCTACACCTTC. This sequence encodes CASSPTGHILNNYGYTF.

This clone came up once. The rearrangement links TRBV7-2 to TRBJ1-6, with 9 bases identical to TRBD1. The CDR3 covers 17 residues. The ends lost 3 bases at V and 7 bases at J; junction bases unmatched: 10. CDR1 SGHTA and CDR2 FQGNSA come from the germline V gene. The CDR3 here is CASSFFTMTGGNSPLHF. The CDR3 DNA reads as TGTGCCAGCAGCTTTTTCACAATGACAGGGGGAAATTCACCCCTCCACTTT.

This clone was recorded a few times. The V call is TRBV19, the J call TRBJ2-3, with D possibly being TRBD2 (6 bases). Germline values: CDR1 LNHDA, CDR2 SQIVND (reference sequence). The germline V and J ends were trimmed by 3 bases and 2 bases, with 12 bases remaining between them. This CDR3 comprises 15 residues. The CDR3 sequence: CASSMWRTITDTQYF. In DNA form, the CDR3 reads TGTGCCAGTAGTATGTGGAGGACTATCACAGATACGCAGTATTTT.

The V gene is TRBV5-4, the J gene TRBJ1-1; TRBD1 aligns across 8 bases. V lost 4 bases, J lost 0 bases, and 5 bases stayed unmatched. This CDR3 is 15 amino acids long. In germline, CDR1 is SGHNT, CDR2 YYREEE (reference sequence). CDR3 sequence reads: CASSGGQGLNTEAFF. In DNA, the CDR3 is TGTGCCAGCAGCGGCGGACAGGGCCTGAACACTGAAGCTTTCTTT.

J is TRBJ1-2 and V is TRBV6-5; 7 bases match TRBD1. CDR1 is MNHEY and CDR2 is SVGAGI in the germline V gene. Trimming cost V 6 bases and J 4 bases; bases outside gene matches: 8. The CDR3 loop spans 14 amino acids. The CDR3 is CASRYRGEAYGYTF. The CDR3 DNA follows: TGTGCCAGCAGATACAGGGGCGAGGCCTATGGCTACACCTTC.

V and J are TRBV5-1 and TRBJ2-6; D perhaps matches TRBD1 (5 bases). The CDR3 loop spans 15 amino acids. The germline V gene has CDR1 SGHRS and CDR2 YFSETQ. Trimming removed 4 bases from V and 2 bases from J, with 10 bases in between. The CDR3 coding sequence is TGCGCCAGCAGCAACCAGGGAACTGGGGCCAACGTCCTGACTTTC. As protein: CASSNQGTGANVLTF.

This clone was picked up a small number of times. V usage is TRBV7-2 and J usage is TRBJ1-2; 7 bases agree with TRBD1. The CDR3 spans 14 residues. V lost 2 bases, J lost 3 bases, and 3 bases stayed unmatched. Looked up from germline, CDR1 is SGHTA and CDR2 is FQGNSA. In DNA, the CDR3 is TGTGCCAGCAGCTTATTGGGGACAGACTATGGCTACACCTTC. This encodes CASSLLGTDYGYTF. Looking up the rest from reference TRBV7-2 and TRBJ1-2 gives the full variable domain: GAGVSQSPSNKVTEKGKDVELRCDPISGHTALYWYRQSLGQGLEFLIYFQGNSAPDKSGLPSDRFSAERTGGSVSTLTIQRTQQEDSAVYLCASSLLGTDYGYTFGSGTRLTVV.

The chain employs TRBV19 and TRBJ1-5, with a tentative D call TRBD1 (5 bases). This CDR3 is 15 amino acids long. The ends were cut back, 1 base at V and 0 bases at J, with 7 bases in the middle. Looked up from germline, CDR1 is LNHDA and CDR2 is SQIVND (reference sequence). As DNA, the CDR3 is TGTGCCAGTAGTATAGCGACAGATAGCAATCAGCCCCAGCATTTT. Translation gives CASSIATDSNQPQHF.

The CDR3 DNA reads as TGCGCCAGCAGCCCAGGAGGTACTCAAGATACGCAGTATTTT. This encodes CASSPGGTQDTQYF. This chain connects TRBV5-1 to TRBJ2-3, with D possibly matching TRBD2 (5 bases). There are 14 residues in the CDR3. V dropped 4 bases and J dropped 5 bases, with 14 bases sitting between them. Germline CDR1 and CDR2: SGHRS and YFSETQ.

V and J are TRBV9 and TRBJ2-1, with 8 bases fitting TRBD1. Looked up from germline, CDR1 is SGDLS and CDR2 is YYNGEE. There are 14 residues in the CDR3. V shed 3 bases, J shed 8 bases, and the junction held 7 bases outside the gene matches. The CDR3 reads CASSEETGADEQFF. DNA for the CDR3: TGTGCCAGCAGCGAAGAGACAGGGGCCGATGAGCAGTTCTTC. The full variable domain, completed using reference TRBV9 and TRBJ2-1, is DSGVTQTPKHLITATGQRVTLRCSPRSGDLSVYWYQQSLDQGLQFLIQYYNGEERAKGNILERFSAQQFPDLHSELNLSSLELGDSALYFCASSEETGADEQFFGPGTRLTVL.

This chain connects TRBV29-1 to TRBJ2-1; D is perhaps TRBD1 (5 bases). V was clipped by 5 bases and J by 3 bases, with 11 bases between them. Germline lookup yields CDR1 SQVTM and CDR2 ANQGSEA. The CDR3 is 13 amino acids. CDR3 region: CSVRWGNYNEQFF. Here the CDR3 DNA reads TGCAGCGTTAGGTGGGGCAACTACAATGAGCAGTTCTTC.

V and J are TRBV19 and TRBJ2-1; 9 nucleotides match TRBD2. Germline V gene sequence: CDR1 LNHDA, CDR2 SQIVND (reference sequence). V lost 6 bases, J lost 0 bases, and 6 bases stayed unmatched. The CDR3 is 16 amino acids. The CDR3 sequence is CASRSGRLNSYNEQFF. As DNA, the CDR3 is TGTGCCAGTAGAAGCGGGAGGTTGAACTCCTACAATGAGCAGTTCTTC. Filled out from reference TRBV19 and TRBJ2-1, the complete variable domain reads DGGITQSPKYLFRKEGQNVTLSCEQNLNHDAMYWYRQDPGQGLRLIYYSQIVNDFQKGDIAEGYSVSREKKESFPLTVTSAQKNPTAFYLCASRSGRLNSYNEQFFGPGTRLTVL.

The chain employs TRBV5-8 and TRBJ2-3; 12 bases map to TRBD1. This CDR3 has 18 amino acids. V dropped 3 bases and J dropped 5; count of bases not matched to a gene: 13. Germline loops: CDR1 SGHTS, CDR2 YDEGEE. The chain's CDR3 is CASSSGTGGAWNVDTQYF. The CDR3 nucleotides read TGTGCCAGCAGCTCCGGGACAGGGGGCGCCTGGAATGTAGATACGCAGTATTTT.

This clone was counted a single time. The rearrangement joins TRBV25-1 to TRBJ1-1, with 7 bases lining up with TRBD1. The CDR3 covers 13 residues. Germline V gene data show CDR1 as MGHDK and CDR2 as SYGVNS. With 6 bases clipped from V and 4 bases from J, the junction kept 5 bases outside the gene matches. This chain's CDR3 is CASRDRQATEAFF. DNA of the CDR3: TGTGCCAGCAGGGACAGGCAGGCCACTGAAGCTTTCTTT.

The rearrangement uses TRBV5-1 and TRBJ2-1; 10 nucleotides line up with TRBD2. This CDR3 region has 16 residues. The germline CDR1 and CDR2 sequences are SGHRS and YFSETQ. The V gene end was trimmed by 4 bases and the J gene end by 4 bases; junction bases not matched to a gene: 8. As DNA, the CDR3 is TGCGCCAGCAGCGGGGGTCTAGCGGGAGTTTACAATGAGCAGTTCTTC. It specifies CASSGGLAGVYNEQFF.

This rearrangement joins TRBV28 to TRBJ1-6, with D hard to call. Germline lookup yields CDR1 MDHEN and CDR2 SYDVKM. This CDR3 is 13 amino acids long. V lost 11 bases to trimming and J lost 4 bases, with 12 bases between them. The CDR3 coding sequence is TGTGCCTGGGCATCCCCTTATAATTCACCCCTCCACTTT. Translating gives CAWASPYNSPLHF.

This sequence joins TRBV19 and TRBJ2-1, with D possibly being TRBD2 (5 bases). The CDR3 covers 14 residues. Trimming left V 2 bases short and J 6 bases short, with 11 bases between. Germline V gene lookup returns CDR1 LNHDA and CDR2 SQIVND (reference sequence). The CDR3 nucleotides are TGTGCCAGTAGTATACGAGGGTTCGGCAATGAGCAGTTCTTC. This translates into CASSIRGFGNEQFF.

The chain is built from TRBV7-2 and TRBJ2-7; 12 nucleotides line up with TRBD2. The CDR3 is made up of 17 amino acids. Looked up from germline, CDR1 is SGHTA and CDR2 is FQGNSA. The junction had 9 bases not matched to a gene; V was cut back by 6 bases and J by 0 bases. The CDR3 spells CASSRGLAGVSSYEQYF. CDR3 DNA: TGTGCCAGCAGTCGGGGACTAGCGGGTGTCAGCTCCTACGAGCAGTACTTC.

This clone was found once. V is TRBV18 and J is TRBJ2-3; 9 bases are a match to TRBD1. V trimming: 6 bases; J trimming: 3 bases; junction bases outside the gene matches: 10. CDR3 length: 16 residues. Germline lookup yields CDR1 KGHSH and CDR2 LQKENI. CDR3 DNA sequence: TGTGCCAGCTCCTCAGGGCAGACAGGGGGAACAGATACGCAGTATTTT. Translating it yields CASSSGQTGGTDTQYF.